The clone carrying this T cell receptor (beta chain) has just a few counts. Its antigen is currently unknown. Relative to the germline gene, one junction end is altered; a read error may explain this. This entry is derived from a study of blood T cells in healthy people across ages. Study observations and caveats: PBMCs went unsorted, and a conclusive naive versus antigen-experienced comparison was therefore prevented.

Primers used in a second PCR of about 7 to 12 cycles were a sample-barcoded 5' primer and a J-beta primer mix. TCRdb reanalysed the 5' RACE reads using MiXCR and keeps one entry per CDR3 protein. The data contain about a million distinct CDR3 sequences, just over 50% of them seen just once; the ten biggest clones take up about 22%. Caucasian individuals from Russia who were healthy and aged 6 to 90 acted as donors. The CDR3 has 14 residues. Germline CDR1 SGHRS, CDR2 YFSETQ. The sample comprised blood. This TCR was sampled from a woman aged 55 to 70 in good health. The rearrangement joins TRBV5-1 to TRBJ2-7; D may be TRBD2 (5 bases). CDR3 sequence (DNA): TGTGCCAGCAGCGTCCGGGATGTCTCCTACGAGCAGTACTTC. Residues: CASSVRDVSYEQYF.